The TCR beta chain under discussion was sequenced for a study of OX40 agonist ivuxolimab in advanced cancers. Details on this clone: Its antigen is as yet unknown.

Whole-study findings and limits: Fewer expanded clones were found on average in CD4+ than in CD8+ T cells.

V shed 7 bases, J shed 7 bases, and the junction held 7 bases outside the gene matches. The CDR3 is made up of 13 amino acids. The germline gives CDR1 LNHDA, CDR2 SQIVND (reference sequence). Clones were sequenced by immunoSEQ multiplex PCR, and TCRdb holds only the in-frame ones, with some missing. Altogether about 52,000 clones are present, roughly nine tenths being singletons, with the ten largest covering around 6.7%. The rearrangement joins TRBV19 to TRBJ1-2, with TRBD1 matching over 9 bases. The material was CD4+ or CD8+ T cells sorted from blood, obtained in a trial of the OX40 agonist ivuxolimab. This receptor was taken from an adult with an advanced solid tumor such as melanoma, head and neck, liver or kidney cancer. The CDR3 DNA follows: TGTGCCAGTATTGGACAGGGGACCGGTGGCTACACCTTC. Translated, it gives CASIGQGTGGYTF.